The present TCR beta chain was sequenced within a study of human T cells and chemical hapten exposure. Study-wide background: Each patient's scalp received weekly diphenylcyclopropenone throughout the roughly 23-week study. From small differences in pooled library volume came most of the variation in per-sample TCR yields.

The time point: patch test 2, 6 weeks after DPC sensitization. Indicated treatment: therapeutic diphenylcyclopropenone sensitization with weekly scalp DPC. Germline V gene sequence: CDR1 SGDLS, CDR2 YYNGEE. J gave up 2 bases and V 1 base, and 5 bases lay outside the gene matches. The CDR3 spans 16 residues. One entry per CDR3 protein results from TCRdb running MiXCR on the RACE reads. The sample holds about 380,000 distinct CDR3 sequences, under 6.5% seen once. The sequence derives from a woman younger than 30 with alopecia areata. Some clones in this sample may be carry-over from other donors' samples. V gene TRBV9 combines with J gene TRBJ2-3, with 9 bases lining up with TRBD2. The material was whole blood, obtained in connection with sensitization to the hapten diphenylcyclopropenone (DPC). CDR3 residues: CASSVTTSGPTDTQYF. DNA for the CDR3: TGTGCCAGCAGCGTAACGACTAGCGGTCCCACAGATACGCAGTATTTT.